This entry lists 22 T cell receptor beta chains sequenced from one sample in a study of blood T cell repertoires in COVID-19. This table comes from immunoSEQ multiplex PCR, and its TCRdb copy is limited to in-frame clones, with some not included. This table has some 100,000 clones, over 75% appearing once. Specimen: peripheral blood. All receptors derive from a man aged 50 or older with acute or convalescent COVID-19.

The genes are TRBV2 and TRBJ1-6; D might be TRBD1 (6 bases). V dropped 11 bases and J dropped 6 bases, with 17 bases sitting between them. Germline assignment: CDR1 SNHLY and CDR2 FYNNEI. The CDR3 is 14 residues long. The CDR3: CAWGQGTLNSPLHF. CDR3 nucleotides: TGTGCCTGGGGGCAGGGGACCCTTAATTCACCCCTCCACTTT.

This clone was recorded a few times. The rearrangement uses TRBV7-9 and TRBJ2-1, with D possibly being TRBD1 (5 bases). Germline V CDR1 and CDR2: SEHNR, FQNEAQ (reference sequence). Trimming stripped 2 bases from V and 3 bases from J, with 14 bases between. The CDR3 extends over 16 amino acids. The CDR3 sequence: CASSLKGQGNYNEQFF. DNA of the CDR3: TGTGCCAGCAGCTTAAAGGGGCAGGGAAACTACAATGAGCAGTTCTTC.

The V gene is TRBV7-3, the J gene TRBJ1-2; 9 nucleotides match TRBD1. Germline V CDR1 and CDR2: SGHTA, FQGTGA. V lost 3 bases to trimming and J lost 4 bases; unmatched junction nucleotides: 3. This CDR3 contains 14 residues. For the CDR3, the DNA is TGTGCCAGCAGCTTGGGACAGGGAAGCTATGGCTACACCTTC. It translates to CASSLGQGSYGYTF.

The chain recombines TRBV10-2 with TRBJ1-1; TRBD1 matches at 7 bases. This CDR3 spans 16 amino acids. From germline, CDR1 is WSHSY and CDR2 SAAADI. Unmatched junction bases numbered 12, after V lost 5 bases and J lost 3 bases. In DNA form, the CDR3 reads TGCGCCAGCAGTTATCACAGGGTGCAGGGGGACACTGAAGCTTTCTTT. It specifies CASSYHRVQGDTEAFF.

J is TRBJ1-5 and V is TRBV5-1; TRBD1 agrees at 7 bases. This CDR3 is 15 amino acids long. Germline loops: CDR1 SGHRS, CDR2 YFSETQ. V was pared by 0 bases and J by 1 base, with 1 base of the junction left unmatched. CDR3 protein: CASSLEGASNQPQHF. CDR3 nucleotides: TGCGCCAGCAGCTTGGAGGGGGCCAGCAATCAGCCCCAGCATTTT. The full variable domain, with the rest looked up from reference TRBV5-1 and TRBJ1-5, is KAGVTQTPRYLIKTRGQQVTLSCSPISGHRSVSWYQQTPGQGLQFLFEYFSETQRNKGNFPGRFSGRQFSNSRSEMNVSTLELGDSALYLCASSLEGASNQPQHFGDGTRLSIL.

This rearrangement joins TRBV29-1 to TRBJ2-7, with D possibly matching TRBD2 (5 bases). V was clipped by 2 bases and J by 6 bases, with 14 bases between them. This CDR3 is 13 amino acids long. Germline CDR1 and CDR2: SQVTM and ANQGSEA. CDR3 region: CSVELRGGSEQYF. The DNA of the CDR3 is TGCAGCGTTGAACTCCGAGGAGGCAGCGAGCAGTACTTC.

The J gene is TRBJ2-3, the V gene TRBV7-2, with 9 positions matching TRBD2. The CDR3 extends over 14 amino acids. The V gene end was trimmed by 3 bases and the J gene end by 3 bases; junction bases not matched to a gene: 1. Germline CDR1 reads SGHTA; CDR2 reads FQGNSA. The CDR3 DNA is TGTGCCAGCAGCTTGGGACTAGCAACAGATACGCAGTATTTT. This translates into CASSLGLATDTQYF.

The gene calls are TRBV30 and TRBJ1-2; the D gene is possibly TRBD1 (5 bases). The V gene lost 8 bases and the J gene lost 7 bases, with 14 bases spanning the gap. This CDR3 comprises 11 residues. Germline V lookup: CDR1 GTSNPN, CDR2 SVGIG (reference sequence). In DNA form, the CDR3 reads TGTGCCCGGACGGCAGGGCTTGGCTACACCTTC. Amino acids: CARTAGLGYTF.

The chain uses TRBV2 and TRBJ2-3, with 10 bases aligning to TRBD2. Germline lookup yields CDR1 SNHLY and CDR2 FYNNEI. V lost 7 bases and J lost 0; bases outside the gene matches: 13. The CDR3 is made up of 18 amino acids. In DNA, the CDR3 is TGTGCCAGCATTTATGTACGACTAGCGGGTTATAGCACAGATACGCAGTATTTT. Its translation is CASIYVRLAGYSTDTQYF.

The CDR3: CASSLWAGIQETQYF. The CDR3 coding sequence is TGTGCCAGCAGTTTATGGGCCGGGATCCAAGAGACCCAGTACTTC. The V call is TRBV27, the J call TRBJ2-5, with D tentatively TRBD2 (5 bases). V lost 1 base and J lost 1, with 10 bases in between. This CDR3 comprises 15 residues. Germline lookup yields CDR1 MNHEY and CDR2 SMNVEV (reference sequence).

The V gene is TRBV13, the J gene TRBJ1-4; D remains ambiguous. The CDR3 is 17 residues long. Trimming pared 0 bases from V and 0 bases from J, leaving 11 bases between. The V gene's germline CDR1 is PRHDT and CDR2 FYEKMQ (reference sequence). This CDR3 reads CASSLGPGPSTNEKLFF. CDR3 DNA: TGTGCCAGCAGCTTAGGGCCAGGTCCTTCAACTAATGAAAAACTGTTTTTT. The full variable domain, completed using reference TRBV13 and TRBJ1-4, is AAGVIQSPRHLIKEKRETATLKCYPIPRHDTVYWYQQGPGQDPQFLISFYEKMQSDKGSIPDRFSAQQFSDYHSELNMSSLELGDSALYFCASSLGPGPSTNEKLFFGSGTQLSVL.

This clone was detected ten times or more. V usage is TRBV6-2 or TRBV6-3 and J usage is TRBJ2-2; no definite D call. Deletions cut 2 bases from V and 3 bases from J, with 10 bases between. The CDR3 runs to 15 residues. Germline CDR1 and CDR2: MNHEY and SVGEGT. For the CDR3, the DNA is TGTGCCAGCAGTTACGTGGCAACCTACACCGGGGAGCTGTTTTTT. It encodes CASSYVATYTGELFF.

The chain couples TRBV30 to TRBJ1-2; D possibly corresponds to TRBD1 (6 bases). The CDR3 covers 14 residues. The germline V gene has CDR1 GTSNPN and CDR2 SVGIG (reference sequence). V was cut by 2 bases and J by 5 bases, with 15 bases left in between. The CDR3 region is CAWSIDRLGYGYTF. The CDR3 nucleotides are TGTGCCTGGAGTATTGACAGGCTAGGATATGGCTACACCTTC.

The J gene is TRBJ2-5, the V gene TRBV5-5, with 10 bases identical to TRBD1. CDR3 length: 17 residues. The trim removed 0 bases at V and 5 bases at J, leaving 10 bases unmatched. Germline loops: CDR1 SGHKS, CDR2 YYEKEE (reference sequence). CDR3 DNA sequence: TGTGCCAGCAGCTTGGTCCCTAGGACAGGGGGAAGCGAGACCCAGTACTTC. This sequence encodes CASSLVPRTGGSETQYF.

The chain carries TRBV11-2 and TRBJ2-7; 9 nucleotides align to TRBD1. The CDR3 contains 15 residues. Germline V gene sequence: CDR1 SGHAT, CDR2 FQNNGV. V dropped 1 base and J dropped 4; count of bases not matched to a gene: 5. CDR3 bases: TGTGCCAGCAGCTTAGCTCCGGGACAGGGTTACGAGCAGTACTTC. It is translated as CASSLAPGQGYEQYF. The full variable domain, in which reference TRBV11-2 and TRBJ2-7 provide the parts outside the CDR3, is EAGVAQSPRYKIIEKRQSVAFWCNPISGHATLYWYQQILGQGPKLLIQFQNNGVVDDSQLPKDRFSAERLKGVDSTLKIQPAKLEDSAVYLCASSLAPGQGYEQYFGPGTRLTVT.

This chain connects TRBV18 to TRBJ2-1; 12 bases are a match to TRBD1. The CDR3 runs 17 residues. The germline V gene encodes CDR1 KGHSH and CDR2 LQKENI. Trimming took 2 bases from V and 5 from J; bases not matched to a gene: 7. The CDR3 region is CASSPRPGQGADNEQFF. In nucleotides, the CDR3 is TGTGCCAGCTCACCAAGGCCGGGACAGGGGGCTGACAATGAGCAGTTCTTC.

This clone occurred a few times. V gene TRBV29-1 combines with J gene TRBJ2-3; no firm D call. Per germline, CDR1 SQVTM and CDR2 ANQGSEA. This CDR3 spans 14 amino acids. V lost 0 bases to trimming and J lost 2 bases, with 9 bases between them. In DNA, the CDR3 is TGCAGCGTTGAAGAAATCCTGGCCACAGATACGCAGTATTTT. Its protein product is CSVEEILATDTQYF.

The chain has TRBV19 and TRBJ2-3; 11 nucleotides line up with TRBD1. The CDR3 extends over 15 amino acids. Germline V gene lookup returns CDR1 LNHDA and CDR2 SQIVND (reference sequence). The ends lost 3 bases at V and 3 bases at J; junction bases unmatched: 2. The CDR3 is CASSIGQGATDTQYF. The CDR3 DNA is TGTGCCAGTAGTATCGGACAGGGGGCTACAGATACGCAGTATTTT.

The chain couples TRBV2 to TRBJ2-5; 10 bases align to TRBD2. The germline V gene has CDR1 SNHLY and CDR2 FYNNEI. CDR3 length equals 16 residues. V was pared by 7 bases and J by 2 bases, with 10 bases of the junction left unmatched. CDR3 sequence: CASTGFELAGQETQYF. The CDR3 DNA follows: TGTGCCAGCACCGGGTTTGAACTAGCGGGGCAAGAGACCCAGTACTTC.

This clone was found once. The rearrangement uses TRBV24-1 and TRBJ2-1, with D unresolved. Trimming removed 6 bases at V and 1 base at J, with 9 bases between. The CDR3 runs 14 residues. Germline values: CDR1 KGHDR, CDR2 SFDVKD. CDR3 DNA: TGTGCCACCAGTCGGTCAGGTTCCTACAATGAGCAGTTCTTC. The encoded protein is CATSRSGSYNEQFF.

V usage is TRBV28 and J usage is TRBJ1-6; tentatively, D is TRBD1 (5 bases). In germline, CDR1 is MDHEN, CDR2 SYDVKM. This CDR3 has 13 residues. The ends were cut back, 8 bases at V and 7 bases at J, with 12 bases in the middle. CDR3 region: CASLGQPNSPLHF. CDR3 DNA: TGTGCCAGCTTGGGGCAGCCCAATTCACCCCTCCACTTT.

V usage is TRBV19 and J usage is TRBJ2-1, with D possibly matching TRBD1 (5 bases). V was trimmed by 4 bases and J by 3 bases, leaving 10 bases between them. Germline CDR1 and CDR2: LNHDA and SQIVND (reference sequence). The CDR3 consists of 14 residues. Here the CDR3 reads CASSTGRDYNEQFF. CDR3 DNA: TGTGCCAGTAGTACCGGCAGGGACTACAATGAGCAGTTCTTC.